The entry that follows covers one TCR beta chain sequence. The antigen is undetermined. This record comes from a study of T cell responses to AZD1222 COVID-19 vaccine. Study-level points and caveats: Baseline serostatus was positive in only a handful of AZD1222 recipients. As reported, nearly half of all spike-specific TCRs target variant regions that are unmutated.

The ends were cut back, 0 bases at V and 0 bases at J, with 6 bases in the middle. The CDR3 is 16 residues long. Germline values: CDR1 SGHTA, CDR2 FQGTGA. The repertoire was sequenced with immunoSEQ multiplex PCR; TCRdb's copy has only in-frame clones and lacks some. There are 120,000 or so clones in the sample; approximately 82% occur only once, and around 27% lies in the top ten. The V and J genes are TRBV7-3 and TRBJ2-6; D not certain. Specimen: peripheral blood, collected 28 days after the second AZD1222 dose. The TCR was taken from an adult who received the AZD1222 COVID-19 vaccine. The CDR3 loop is CASSLTPGSGANVLTF. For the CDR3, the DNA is TGTGCCAGCAGCTTAACTCCAGGCTCTGGGGCCAACGTCCTGACTTTC.